This paragraph reports one TCR beta chain. What this receptor recognizes is not known. Per-base qualities were not stored, and no clone one base away is much larger. These data come from a study of early stage breast cancer tumors (dated 2017 in TCRdb). Study-wide context: Of the approximately 15 invasive breast tumors, approximately 11 were found to be estrogen receptor-positive, progesterone receptor-positive and HER2-negative. About 70% of the 12 ER+/PR+/HER2- tumors were invasive ductal carcinomas, while the other four were invasive lobular carcinomas. The average read coverage per sample was around 10-fold. A total of over 2 million templates, representing roughly 1,100,000 unique clonotypes, were detected across all samples.

Overall study outcomes, separate from this receptor: Enriched TCRB sequences shared across patients were mostly commonly generated sequences, unlikely to play an important role in the tumor microenvironment. Because the cohort was small, analysis by tumor subtype was not possible. Compared with adjacent normal breast tissue, tumors had higher clonality and roughly 2.5-fold greater T cell density. Repertoires from blood and normal breast were more alike than repertoires from blood and tumor, and in about 90% of the 16 patients, comparing each tissue with blood separated tumor from normal. Chain pairing and functional markers such as CD4, CD8 and FOXP3 were missed by bulk genomic DNA sequencing of unsorted cells.

Each sample was amplified as two independent genomic DNA replicates: around 0.45 ug for blood and around 1.4 ug for tumor or normal breast. TCRB sequencing of genomic DNA was carried out with the ImmunoSeq Intro kit according to the manufacturer's instructions. The multiplex PCR ran for roughly 29 cycles using proprietary primers and spike-in control sequences for absolute quantification. Single-end 150-bp reads were used to sequence an 87-bp fragment spanning the CDR3 plus the flanking V and J genes. Each lane of an Illumina MiSeq using version 3.0 chemistry carried seven multiplexed samples, with two replicates per sample. In the original analysis: The vendor's proprietary pipeline handled the raw data processing, merging both replicates into a single result for each sample. A clonotype was defined as productive rearrangements that share the same V-gene family, CDR3 amino acid sequence and J-gene segment. Clonality was calculated as 1 minus the normalized Shannon entropy (Pielou evenness) of TCRB abundances. To estimate T cell density, the total number of templates was divided by the number of input cells, which was inferred from the amount of DNA input. Total repertoire diversity and clonality were estimated with Recon using default parameters. Tumor-enriched clonotypes were defined as having over 0.1% abundance in tumor and at least 32-fold higher abundance than in normal breast. TCRdb carries this immuneACCESS record with in-frame sequences only. Its versions omit some clonotypes, under half of them owing to an unresolved V gene in the studies checked, with the rest unexplained. From that table come the V and J calls and clone size; the DNA was used to work out D and trimming. Within this sample are tens of thousands of clones, with about three quarters of them counted one time only. Around 3.7% of the sample comes from the top ten.

The study profiled bulk TCR beta-chain repertoires in matched peripheral blood, tumor and adjacent normal breast tissue taken from about 15 patients with early-stage breast cancer. Before surgery, about 4.5-10 mL of whole blood was collected in EDTA tubes and processed within 2 hours. Peripheral blood mononuclear cells were isolated by Ficoll-Paque centrifugation in SepMate-50 tubes. PBMCs were cryopreserved in aliquots of roughly 2 to 4.5 million cells in about 90% FBS with around 10% DMSO and kept in liquid nitrogen. The Qiagen AllPrep DNA/RNA Mini kit was used to extract genomic DNA. As encoded in the germline V gene (reference sequence), CDR1 is SEHNR while CDR2 is FQNEAQ. The CDR3 starts with the cysteine, ends with the phenylalanine, and has 14 residues. Just CDR3 DNA is preserved here, 42 bases in frame from base 1. Relative to germline, V is 3 bases shorter and J is 2 bases shorter, with 8 bases between their ends.

The sequencing input was blood. The sequence was collected from a person younger than 45 with breast cancer. This chain is built from TRBV7-9 and TRBJ1-5, with no reliable assignment of the D segment. The bases read TGTGCCAGCAGCTTTTTGGATGGCAATCAGCCCCAGCATTTT. This translates into CASSFLDGNQPQHF.